These 20 T cell receptor beta chains were all obtained from the same sample, sequenced in a study of blood T cell repertoires in COVID-19. Some clones are missing from TCRdb's copy, which holds only in-frame ones; the method was immunoSEQ multiplex PCR. Among 200,000 to 250,000 clones listed, approximately 86% were seen once. Sequences were obtained from peripheral blood. These receptors all come from a human donor in a cohort sampled during active COVID-19.

V usage is TRBV30 and J usage is TRBJ1-5; TRBD1 agrees at 7 bases. CDR1 and CDR2 (germline): GTSNPN, SVGIG (reference sequence). The CDR3 loop spans 16 amino acids. V lost 0 bases to trimming and J lost 0 bases; unmatched junction nucleotides: 5. CDR3 sequence reads: CAWSVDWDSSNQPQHF. CDR3 nucleotide sequence: TGTGCCTGGAGTGTAGACTGGGACAGTAGCAATCAGCCCCAGCATTTT.

The CDR3 bases are TGCGCCAGCAGGCACAGGGTAGGAGATACGCAGTATTTT. Its translation: CASRHRVGDTQYF. This chain uses TRBV5-1 with TRBJ2-3; possible D gene TRBD1, 6 bases. The CDR3 has 13 amino acids. V gave up 5 bases and J gave up 5 bases, with 12 bases separating them. Germline V gene lookup returns CDR1 SGHRS and CDR2 YFSETQ.

V and J are TRBV28 and TRBJ2-7, with TRBD2 identical over 13 bases. This CDR3 is 16 amino acids long. Germline CDR1 MDHEN, CDR2 SYDVKM. The junction had 4 bases not matched to a gene; V was cut back by 5 bases and J by 0 bases. CDR3 sequence reads: CASSLGLAGVSYEQYF. CDR3 in DNA: TGTGCCAGCAGTCTCGGACTAGCGGGAGTCTCCTACGAGCAGTACTTC.

The rearrangement links TRBV21-1 to TRBJ1-5; the D segment call TRBD1 is taken from the table without a DNA check. TRBV21-1 counts as a pseudogene. There are 17 residues in the CDR3. The CDR3 DNA follows: TGTGCCAGCAGCAACCGAGGACAGGGGAGTAACAATCAGCCCCAGCATTTT. Translating gives CASSNRGQGSNNQPQHF.

V and J are TRBV11-2 and TRBJ1-1, with D unresolved. The CDR3 sequence is 13 residues long. With 1 base removed from V and 5 bases from J, the gap between germline ends came to 8 bases. The germline gives CDR1 SGHAT, CDR2 FQNNGV. This chain's CDR3 is CASSLVTGTEAFF. The CDR3 DNA reads TGTGCCAGCAGCTTAGTAACGGGTACTGAAGCTTTCTTT.

The rearrangement uses TRBV11-2 and TRBJ1-2; the match to TRBD1 covers 10 bases. J was trimmed by 4 bases and V by 5 bases; bases with no gene match: 4. Germline V gene data show CDR1 as SGHAT and CDR2 as FQNNGV. CDR3 length equals 14 residues. CDR3 sequence: CASSTTGGGYGYTF. CDR3 bases: TGTGCCAGCAGCACGACAGGGGGCGGCTATGGCTACACCTTC.

This rearrangement joins TRBV6-6 to TRBJ2-1, with D uncertain. The V gene lost 5 bases and the J gene lost 7 bases, with 6 bases spanning the gap. The CDR3 has 11 amino acids. Looked up from germline, CDR1 is MNHNY and CDR2 is SVGAGI (reference sequence). CDR3 DNA: TGTGCCAGCAGTCCCCGGAATGAGCAGTTCTTC. It yields the protein CASSPRNEQFF.

V is TRBV29-1 and J is TRBJ1-5, with 8 bases identical to TRBD1. J was trimmed by 4 bases and V by 6 bases; bases with no gene match: 5. The CDR3 covers 13 residues. The germline V gene has CDR1 SQVTM and CDR2 ANQGSEA. CDR3 sequence: CSVTTGANQPQHF. The CDR3 bases are TGCAGCGTAACGACAGGGGCTAATCAGCCCCAGCATTTT.

The chain's CDR3 is CASSPGTGDEQFF. The CDR3 DNA reads TGTGCCAGCAGTCCCGGGACAGGGGACGAGCAGTTCTTC. The chain combines TRBV28 with TRBJ2-1; 10 bases fit TRBD1. Losses at the gene ends were 5 bases for V and 10 bases for J; bases not matched to a gene: 5. The germline V gene encodes CDR1 MDHEN and CDR2 SYDVKM. This CDR3 is 13 amino acids long.

The rearrangement uses TRBV24-1 and TRBJ2-1, with a weak D call TRBD1 (6 bases). Germline V gene sequence: CDR1 KGHDR, CDR2 SFDVKD. This CDR3 has 15 amino acids. The V gene lost 6 bases and the J gene lost 3 bases, with 14 bases spanning the gap. The CDR3 loop reads CATSSPGHRYNEQFF. CDR3 coding DNA: TGTGCCACCAGTTCCCCGGGACACCGCTACAATGAGCAGTTCTTC.

The table lists this clone with a count of one. The chain uses TRBV2 and TRBJ1-3; D possibly corresponds to TRBD1 (5 bases). The germline V gene encodes CDR1 SNHLY and CDR2 FYNNEI. The length of the CDR3 is 14 residues. Trimming cost V 5 bases and J 0 bases, with 8 bases left between them. CDR3 residues: CASSSGHSGNTIYF. As DNA, the CDR3 is TGTGCCAGCAGTTCAGGGCACTCTGGAAACACCATATATTTT.

This clone was seen a handful of times. The gene calls are TRBV6-1 and TRBJ2-7; tentatively, D is TRBD2 (6 bases). CDR1 and CDR2 from the germline V gene are MNHNS and SASEGT. V lost 2 bases and J 3 bases, leaving 11 bases between the germline ends. The CDR3 totals 14 residues. CDR3 nucleotides: TGTGCCAGCAGTGAACGGGGGATCGGCTACGAGCAGTACTTC. This codes for CASSERGIGYEQYF.

This chain links TRBV2 with TRBJ2-1, with D possibly being TRBD1 (6 bases). Germline V gives CDR1 SNHLY, CDR2 FYNNEI. This CDR3 comprises 15 residues. V gave up 5 bases and J gave up 0 bases, with 11 bases separating them. CDR3 loop: CASSFRDTSYNEQFF. CDR3 nucleotide sequence: TGTGCCAGCAGTTTCCGGGACACCTCCTACAATGAGCAGTTCTTC.

On this clone itself: This same CDR3 is encoded by further DNA sequences in the sample. V usage is TRBV5-1 and J usage is TRBJ1-1; 7 nucleotides align to TRBD1. CDR3 length: 14 amino acids. With 0 bases clipped from V and 5 bases from J, the junction kept 4 bases outside the gene matches. Germline V gives CDR1 SGHRS, CDR2 YFSETQ. CDR3 nucleotide sequence: TGCGCCAGCAGCTTGGATACAGGGGATACTGAAGCTTTCTTT. Protein sequence: CASSLDTGDTEAFF.

This clone was recorded only once. CDR3 protein: CASSYMTYEQYF. The CDR3 DNA follows: TGTGCCAGCAGTTACATGACTTACGAGCAGTACTTC. The V gene is TRBV6-6, the J gene TRBJ2-7; D is uncertain. This CDR3 contains 12 residues. The V end lost 2 bases, the J end lost 4 bases, and 6 bases lay between the germline ends. Per germline, CDR1 MNHNY and CDR2 SVGAGI (reference sequence).

The gene calls are TRBV5-1 and TRBJ2-7, with TRBD2 as a possible D gene (5 bases). Trimming left V 0 bases short and J 5 bases short, with 18 bases between. Germline values: CDR1 SGHRS, CDR2 YFSETQ. The CDR3 covers 16 residues. The CDR3 protein is CASSLVVGQLGDEQYF. CDR3 in DNA: TGCGCCAGCAGCTTGGTTGTCGGCCAGCTCGGGGACGAGCAGTACTTC.

This clone was counted only a few times. The genes are TRBV4-1 and TRBJ2-4; 9 bases are a match to TRBD1. Germline V gene sequence: CDR1 MGHRA, CDR2 YSYEKL. With V trimmed by 0 bases and J by 2 bases, 5 bases remained unmatched. This CDR3 is 17 amino acids long. CDR3 nucleotide sequence: TGCGCCAGCAGCCAAGATCGACAGGGGGAGACCAAAAACATTCAGTACTTC. This codes for CASSQDRQGETKNIQYF.

This clone has a single count. This chain links TRBV7-9 with TRBJ1-4, with 7 bases identical to TRBD1. The CDR3 runs 14 residues. J gave up 4 bases and V 5 bases, and 4 bases lay outside the gene matches. CDR1 and CDR2 (germline): SEHNR, FQNEAQ (reference sequence). The CDR3 spells CASSQRQGNEKLFF. The CDR3 region has the DNA TGTGCCAGCAGCCAAAGACAGGGTAATGAAAAACTGTTTTTT.

V gene TRBV3-1 (or the pseudogene TRBV3-2) combines with J gene TRBJ2-2, with 14 bases fitting TRBD2. J lost 5 bases, V lost 0 bases, and 8 bases had no gene match. This CDR3 has 19 residues. Germline lookup yields CDR1 LGHDT and CDR2 YNNKEL (reference sequence). The CDR3 DNA follows: TGTGCCAGCAGCCAAGACCCCCGGACTAGCGGGGGGAGAACCGGGGAGCTGTTTTTT. It translates to CASSQDPRTSGGRTGELFF.

The V and J genes are TRBV19 and TRBJ1-1; D not certain. This CDR3 region has 13 residues. In germline, CDR1 is LNHDA, CDR2 SQIVND (reference sequence). V shed 8 bases and J shed 4 bases, with 14 bases lying between them. CDR3 bases: TGTGCCAGTGCCCGGGGTCGTTTCACTGAAGCTTTCTTT. Its translation: CASARGRFTEAFF.